Sequencing of this T cell receptor (beta chain) was carried out in a study of blood T cell repertoires in COVID-19. The V gene lost 1 base and the J gene lost 2 bases, with 11 bases spanning the gap. Germline loops: CDR1 MGHDK, CDR2 SYGVNS. The length of the CDR3 is 15 residues. Data came from immunoSEQ multiplex PCR; TCRdb stores just in-frame clones and leaves some out. This table holds 300,000 to 450,000 clones, roughly 90% found once. Cohorts were based on clinical histories the participants reported. Individuals in the exposed group had encountered a COVID-19 case within 2 weeks preceding study entry. This clone was seen more than once but under ten times.

The sample comprised PBMCs or T cells enriched from blood (not recorded which). The clonotype comes from a woman in her thirties who had been exposed to COVID-19. The J gene is TRBJ1-2, the V gene TRBV25-1; D is ambiguous. DNA for the CDR3: TGTGCCAGCAGTGAATCTGGCGGTGGGAACTATGGCTACACCTTC. Translation gives CASSESGGGNYGYTF.